Detailed here is one T cell receptor (beta chain). Its antigen is still unknown. Qualities for individual bases were not recorded, and no much larger clone is one base off. This specimen comes from a study of identical twins (dated by TCRdb to 2016 to 2017). Study-wide context: TCR alpha and beta repertoires from monozygotic twins, unrelated adults of various ages and cord blood were deep-sequenced to test whether fetal clonotypes persist. To rule out contamination, the twin experiments were replicated at different times with different library preparation protocols.

Here V drops 10 bases and J drops 3 bases, and the junction holds 8 bases not matched to any gene. The CDR3 runs 14 amino acids, cysteine and phenylalanine included. Only the CDR3 region is kept as DNA, spanning 42 bases read in frame from base 1. CDR1 and CDR2 were assigned from the germline V gene as MNHNS and SASEGT. Library construction relied on 5' RACE. The instrument given in TCRdb is Illumina HiSeq 2000. A universal primer binding site was introduced by template switching, and a unique molecular identifier was present in the final cDNA, enabling accurate counting of TCR cDNA molecules. Specific primers in the conserved constant-segment region were used to synthesize first-strand cDNA for TCR alpha and beta chains. To control for contamination, each cDNA library was double barcoded with a SMART-Mk sample barcode plus Illumina barcodes. Two successive PCR steps introduced TruSeq adapter sequences along with Illumina sample barcodes. The TCR alpha and beta cDNA libraries were sequenced on the Illumina HiSeq platform using custom primers. In the source study's methods: Unique molecular identifiers were extracted from raw reads with MiGEC, and CDR3 positions were determined with MiXCR. For each individual, recombination models were inferred using an EM algorithm with the repgenHMM and IGoR tools. The tcR package in R was used for shared clonotype analysis, with sharing normalized by the product of cloneset sizes. To study raw recombination free of thymic and clonal selection effects, out-of-frame nonproductive sequences were analyzed. In-frame beta chains were kept once TCRdb had trimmed the public reads at Q25 with fastp and called clones with MiXCR. Every CDR3 protein is listed once, alongside the most common genes and DNA of its rows. The V and J calls were determined by TCRdb, not by the authors. This sample has 200,000 to 250,000 distinct CDR3 sequences in its table, and roughly 7% of those were observed once. The ten largest clones capture under 4% of the sample.

Results the study describes overall, beyond this receptor: Abundant cord blood beta clonotypes carried fewer insertions; young adult naive repertoires showed a weaker similar trend, while memory repertoires showed none. Conclusions relied on cross-sectional statistical analysis, since the same donors could not be followed over many years. In beta out-of-frame sequences, excess twin sharing was weaker, because having fewer shared sequences lowered the signal-to-noise ratio. Zero-insertion analyses could be partly confounded by invariant T cells such as MAIT and iNKT, though diverse VJ usage argued against such confounding for most clonotypes. In monozygotic twins, recombination models systematically underestimated out-of-frame TCR alpha sharing, but the models matched the sharing seen between unrelated individuals. Compared with coincidental sharing between unrelated individuals, out-of-frame TCR alpha sequences shared between twins showed an excess of sequences with low generation probability.

Every donor in the study was a healthy Caucasian. The twin cohort consisted of three pairs of female monozygotic twins, all aged 18 to 29 years. Miltenyi CD45RO+ enrichment and human naive T-cell isolation kits were used to isolate memory (CD45RO+) and naive T cells from PBMC. Another study also made use of these data, one on yellow fever vaccine responses in identical twins. The second paper further reports: The authors reported that the T cell response to vaccination in identical twins appeared partly convergent and partly personalized. Focusing on identical twins, the study followed the T cell clones that responded to the vaccine, and did so with precision.

Sequenced material: memory (CD45RO+) T cells sorted from blood. The sample's cell subset or site label, decoded: CD45RO+ enriched T cells. This receptor was obtained from a woman in her late teens or twenties in good health. The sequence links TRBV6-1 to TRBJ2-7; 11 junctional bases match TRBD2. CDR3 loop: CATRSGRVFYEQYF. The DNA sequence is as follows: TGTGCCACCCGTAGCGGGAGGGTTTTCTACGAGCAGTACTTC.